Sequencing of this T cell receptor beta chain was carried out in a study of response to subunit inactivated influenza vaccine. TCRdb reprocessed the RT-PCR reads with MiXCR, giving one entry per CDR3 protein. The sample gives a few hundred thousand distinct CDR3 sequences, about 11% of which show up once; 11% is in the top ten. CDR1 and CDR2 from the germline V gene are MNHEY and SMNVEV (reference sequence). The CDR3 contains 15 residues. J was trimmed by 3 bases and V by 2 bases; bases with no gene match: 1. This clonotype turned up a few times. These sequences were also reported in another study, on T cells expressing NK-cell markers. This second study notes: 5'RACE template switching with UMIs generated TCR beta cDNA. In sorted CD3+CD56+NKG2C+, CD3+CD56+NKG2C- and CD3+CD56-NKG2C+ T cells, TCR beta repertoires were obtained. Most of the eight sequenced donors tested HCMV-seropositive; one tested seronegative. These same clonotypes (in four donors) also led the CD3+CD56-NKG2C+ fraction.

The genes are TRBV27 and TRBJ2-2; TRBD1 matches at 9 bases. The sequence derives from a man between 50 and 59 years old who received an inactivated influenza vaccine. The starting material was PBMCs from blood, obtained on the day of vaccination. CDR3 sequence: CASSLGTGYTGELFF. In DNA form, the CDR3 reads TGTGCCAGCAGTTTAGGGACAGGGTACACCGGGGAGCTGTTTTTT.